The 9 T cell receptor beta chains reported below all come from one sample, sequenced in a study of Graves' ophthalmopathy and Graves' hyperthyroidism. The authors amplified TCR beta CDR3 regions, and they did so from RNA transcripts for repertoire sequencing. Second-round multiplex PCR came after first-round RT-PCR with HTBI primers. TCRdb independently ran MiXCR on the multiplex PCR reads; one entry per CDR3 protein. The sample contains about 210,000 distinct CDR3 sequences, just under 30% of which appear only once. Input material: peripheral blood. The source is a middle-aged man with Graves' ophthalmopathy.

This clonotype occurred many times. This chain links TRBV7-2 with TRBJ2-5; 8 nucleotides match TRBD1. Trimming at V came to 4 bases and at J to 4 bases, leaving 8 bases not matched to a gene. This CDR3 has 15 amino acids. From germline, CDR1 is SGHTA and CDR2 FQGNSA. The CDR3 DNA sequence: TGTGCCAGCAGCTGGACCAGGGGGCAGGGAGAGACCCAGTACTTC. Amino acid sequence: CASSWTRGQGETQYF.

The chain carries TRBV19 and TRBJ1-2; tentatively, D is TRBD1 (5 bases). V lost 6 bases to trimming and J lost 1 base, with 21 bases between them. CDR1 and CDR2 (germline): LNHDA, SQIVND (reference sequence). This CDR3 is 17 amino acids long. CDR3 DNA sequence: TGTGCCAGTAGGAAAGGGGTCAACATTCCGAGTAACTATGGCTACACCTTC. Its protein product is CASRKGVNIPSNYGYTF.

This clonotype was seen many times. This rearrangement joins TRBV28 to TRBJ1-1; D not certain. With 5 bases removed from V and 7 bases from J, the gap between germline ends came to 11 bases. CDR3 length: 12 amino acids. Germline lookup yields CDR1 MDHEN and CDR2 SYDVKM. The CDR3 loop is CASSIGALEAFF. The CDR3 DNA is TGTGCCAGCAGTATCGGAGCCCTTGAAGCTTTCTTT.

This clonotype was found many times. The chain is built from TRBV6-4 and TRBJ2-2, with a tentative D call TRBD1 (5 bases). The CDR3 consists of 15 residues. V lost 6 bases and J 0 bases, leaving 11 bases between the germline ends. Germline CDR1 and CDR2: MRHNA and SNTAGT. The CDR3 here is CASSETGSNTGELFF. CDR3 bases: TGTGCCAGCAGCGAAACAGGTTCGAACACCGGGGAGCTGTTTTTT.

Comment on this clonotype: Here the CDR3 omits its conserved ending phenylalanine or tryptophan, so a read error is the likely source. CDR3 loop: CASSWTGTEAFL. For the CDR3, the DNA is TGTGCCAGCAGTTGGACAGGGACTGAAGCTTTCCTT. This sequence joins TRBV6-5 and TRBJ1-1; 8 bases align to TRBD1. This CDR3 contains 12 residues. Trimming at V came to 4 bases and at J to 5 bases, leaving 0 bases not matched to a gene. Germline lookup yields CDR1 MNHEY and CDR2 SVGAGI.

This clonotype has at least ten counts. The chain uses TRBV11-2 and TRBJ1-6; D not certain. This CDR3 is 11 amino acids long. Trimming stripped 0 bases from V and 9 bases from J, with 0 bases between. Germline-derived CDR1 and CDR2 are SGHAT and FQNNGV. The DNA for the CDR3 is TGTGCCAGCAGCTTAGATTCACCCCTCCACTTT. Protein sequence: CASSLDSPLHF.

This chain links TRBV7-2 with TRBJ2-7; 10 bases line up with TRBD2. In germline, CDR1 is SGHTA, CDR2 FQGNSA. Trimming cost V 2 bases and J 4 bases; bases outside gene matches: 8. The CDR3 is made up of 16 amino acids. Here the CDR3 reads CASSLPLAGVLYEQYF. CDR3 sequence (DNA): TGTGCCAGCAGCTTACCCCTAGCGGGAGTATTATACGAGCAGTACTTC.

In its sample, this clonotype was seen a few times. The chain carries TRBV12-3 or TRBV12-4 and TRBJ1-6; D might be TRBD1 (5 bases). The CDR3 consists of 13 residues. V was clipped by 7 bases and J by 11 bases, with 15 bases between them. The CDR3 sequence: CASNLGRGAPLHF. As DNA, the CDR3 is TGTGCCAGCAATTTGGGACGTGGTGCACCCCTCCACTTT.

This clonotype was picked up many times. The chain couples TRBV20-1 to TRBJ1-1; D not resolved. Trimming pared 7 bases from V and 0 bases from J, leaving 9 bases between. This CDR3 is 12 amino acids long. Germline CDR1 DFQATT, CDR2 SNEGSKA (reference sequence). CDR3 DNA: TGCAGTGTGCGGGGAATGAACACTGAAGCTTTCTTT. It yields the protein CSVRGMNTEAFF.